This T cell receptor (beta chain) emerged from a study of human T cells and chemical hapten exposure. Regarding time point: pre-sensitization, week 0. Treatment in this sample: therapeutic diphenylcyclopropenone sensitization with weekly scalp DPC. Using its own MiXCR run on the RACE reads, TCRdb lists one record per CDR3 protein. This sample has around 300,000 distinct CDR3 sequences, with over 5% found just once. This CDR3 spans 14 amino acids. The ends were cut back, 7 bases at V and 1 base at J, with 17 bases in the middle. The V gene's germline CDR1 is DFQATT and CDR2 SNEGSKA (reference sequence).

The sample consisted of whole blood, taken in connection with sensitization to the hapten diphenylcyclopropenone (DPC). The sequence came from a woman between 18 and 29 years old with alopecia areata. Some clones in this sample may be carry-over from other donors' samples. The chain is built from TRBV20-1 and TRBJ2-7, with a weak D call TRBD2 (6 bases). CDR3 amino acids: CSGGNNAGSYEQYF. The CDR3 nucleotides are TGCAGTGGGGGAAATAACGCGGGATCCTACGAGCAGTACTTC.